Shown below are 3 T cell receptor beta chains from a single sample sequenced in a study of T cell repertoires in cytomegalovirus infection. Each CDR3 protein is one row after TCRdb ran MiXCR on the reads. Of 400,000 or so distinct CDR3 sequences listed, approximately 32% are singletons. Sequencing input: PBMCs. The receptors derive from a human donor in good health (CMV status not recorded). Some clones in this sample may be carry-over from other donors' samples.

In this sample, this clonotype turned up a few times. The chain recombines TRBV28 with TRBJ1-5, with 8 bases identical to TRBD1. Germline values: CDR1 MDHEN, CDR2 SYDVKM. The CDR3 loop spans 16 amino acids. J gave up 2 bases and V 8 bases, and 11 bases lay outside the gene matches. CDR3 protein: CASCTGGGGCNQPQHF. For the CDR3, the DNA is TGTGCCAGCTGCACAGGGGGGGGGGGGTGCAATCAGCCCCAGCATTTT.

The chain carries TRBV20-1 and TRBJ2-1, with D possibly being TRBD2 (6 bases). The CDR3 spans 14 residues. Germline assignment: CDR1 DFQATT and CDR2 SNEGSKA (reference sequence). V was shortened by 5 bases and J by 0 bases, with 11 bases between the two germline ends. CDR3 in amino acids: CSASGETSYNEQFF. The DNA for the CDR3 is TGCAGTGCTTCGGGGGAGACCTCCTACAATGAGCAGTTCTTC.

There are a few counts of this clonotype. The chain joins TRBV6-6 to TRBJ1-5; D might be TRBD1 (6 bases). The ends were cut back, 4 bases at V and 5 bases at J, with 12 bases in the middle. Germline-derived CDR1 and CDR2 are MNHNY and SVGAGI (reference sequence). This CDR3 has 14 residues. CDR3 nucleotides: TGTGCCAGCAGTTTAGGACAGATGGATCAGCCCCAGCATTTT. Amino acids: CASSLGQMDQPQHF.